This T cell receptor beta chain originates from a study of cytomegalovirus exposure and HLA in healthy donors. V lost 6 bases to trimming and J lost 2 bases; unmatched junction nucleotides: 2. Germline assignment: CDR1 LNHDA and CDR2 SQIVND (reference sequence). CDR3 size: 15 residues. Study results and caveats: About 87% or about 30% of the time was how often most TCR beta V segments were productive, according to an earlier analysis. Most TCR sequences were rare, but some public TCRs occurred in many donors.

The PCR was carried out with 60 Vbeta primers and 13 Jbeta primers. Sequencing used immunoSEQ multiplex PCR; TCRdb keeps in-frame clones, though not all of them. The sample shows tens of thousands of clones, about 80% of them seen only once. With regard to this clone: Its antigen is currently unknown.

Sequencing used PBMCs. The J gene is TRBJ2-1, the V gene TRBV19, with 12 bases lining up with TRBD2. The receptor comes from a man in his fifties in good health and CMV-seropositive. The CDR3 reads CASRTSGGAYNEQFF. The DNA for the CDR3 is TGTGCCAGTAGGACTAGCGGGGGAGCCTACAATGAGCAGTTCTTC.